This T cell receptor beta chain was recorded in a study of regulatory T cells in long-lasting Graves disease. Regarding the study as a whole: The work looked only at peripheral blood and did not look at thyroid tissue.

There are 15 residues in the CDR3. Per the germline V gene, CDR1 is LNHDA and CDR2 is SQIVND (reference sequence). The germline V and J ends were trimmed by 1 base and 0 bases, with 9 bases remaining between them. On this clonotype: The antigen remains undetermined.

Time point reported: newly diagnosed GD, antithyroid drugs for less than 3 months. From RNA extracted from PBMCs, the TCR library was made. Relying on iRepertoire HTBI primers and Arm-PCR of CDR3 regions, the team built TCR beta libraries. MiXCR was run by TCRdb on the multiplex PCR reads, yielding one entry per CDR3 protein. The sample yields 400,000 to 500,000 distinct CDR3 sequences, more than 13% seen once. These data also featured in a second study, about T cells in Graves' hyperthyroidism and ophthalmopathy. According to that study: The HTBI primer set drove a first-round RT-PCR of the TCR CDR3. A model of 13 V-J pairs discriminated ophthalmopathy from stable hyperthyroidism.

The chain carries TRBV19 and TRBJ2-5, with a possible D match to TRBD2 (5 bases). Sequenced here: peripheral blood mononuclear cells (PBMCs), sampled at new diagnosis, from a patient treated with antithyroid drugs. The TCR was taken from a woman under 40 with Graves disease. The CDR3 loop is CASSIAAGNQETQYF. The CDR3 nucleotides are TGTGCCAGTAGTATAGCCGCCGGGAACCAAGAGACCCAGTACTTC.